Following are 16 T cell receptor beta chains from one sample sequenced in a study of T cells in Graves' hyperthyroidism and ophthalmopathy. Template material for amplifying TCR beta CDR3 regions consisted of RNA transcripts. HTBI primers were employed in a first-round RT-PCR of the TCR CDR3. TCRdb processed the multiplex PCR reads anew with MiXCR; each CDR3 protein has one entry. The sample comprises about 590,000 distinct CDR3 sequences, approximately 14% of which are singletons, and under 8% rests with the top ten. The sequenced sample was blood. All receptors come from a woman in her twenties or thirties with Graves' hyperthyroidism.

The table lists this clonotype with many counts. The genes are TRBV12-3 or TRBV12-4 and TRBJ1-1, with D uncertain. The CDR3 is 14 amino acids. V gave up 7 bases and J gave up 4 bases, with 16 bases separating them. CDR3 sequence: CASTVSGGSTEAFF. In DNA, the CDR3 is TGTGCCAGCACCGTTTCAGGTGGGAGCACTGAAGCTTTCTTT.

This clonotype has a count of ten or more. The genes are TRBV11-3 and TRBJ2-1; 7 bases are a match to TRBD2. The trim removed 0 bases at V and 9 bases at J, leaving 5 bases unmatched. The CDR3 contains 14 residues. Germline lookup yields CDR1 SGHNT and CDR2 YENEEA. The CDR3 nucleotides are TGTGCCAGCAGCTTAGAGGCTAGCGGAGTTGAGCAGTTCTTC. It codes for CASSLEASGVEQFF.

This clonotype was counted many times. The V and J genes are TRBV20-1 and TRBJ2-1, with D maybe TRBD2 (6 bases). Germline V gives CDR1 DFQATT, CDR2 SNEGSKA (reference sequence). The CDR3 extends over 13 amino acids. The ends were cut back, 5 bases at V and 8 bases at J, with 16 bases in the middle. The CDR3 sequence is CSARRLVQDEQFF. CDR3 DNA sequence: TGCAGTGCTCGCAGACTAGTTCAGGATGAGCAGTTCTTC.

This clonotype was seen ten or more times. CDR3 in amino acids: CACQLAGGTDTQYF. The CDR3 bases are TGTGCCTGCCAACTAGCGGGAGGCACAGATACGCAGTATTTT. V is TRBV30 and J is TRBJ2-3; 11 bases line up with TRBD2. This CDR3 comprises 14 residues. In germline, CDR1 is GTSNPN, CDR2 SVGIG (reference sequence). Trimming at V came to 6 bases and at J to 1 base, leaving 3 bases not matched to a gene.

The sample holds many counts of this clonotype. The genes are TRBV25-1 and TRBJ2-5, with D perhaps given as TRBD1 or TRBD2 (7 bases each). The germline gives CDR1 MGHDK, CDR2 SYGVNS. The V end was cut by 1 base, the J end by 0 bases, with 15 bases between. The CDR3 is 17 amino acids. CDR3 sequence reads: CASSESGGGPYQETQYF. CDR3 DNA: TGTGCCAGCAGTGAATCAGGGGGGGGGCCGTACCAAGAGACCCAGTACTTC. The full variable domain, completed using reference TRBV25-1 and TRBJ2-5, is EADIYQTPRYLVIGTGKKITLECSQTMGHDKMYWYQQDPGMELHLIHYSYGVNSTEKGDLSSESTVSRIRTEHFPLTLESARPSHTSQYLCASSESGGGPYQETQYFGPGTRLLVL.

This clonotype was counted ten times or more. The J gene is TRBJ2-1, the V gene TRBV27; D gene unclear. V was cut by 2 bases and J by 7 bases, with 12 bases left in between. CDR3 length: 14 amino acids. Germline assignment: CDR1 MNHEY and CDR2 SMNVEV (reference sequence). The CDR3 nucleotides read TGTGCCAGCAGTTTAATCCCTGACCGGAATGAGCAGTTCTTC. Translating it yields CASSLIPDRNEQFF.

This clonotype was counted at least ten times. This chain joins TRBV7-2 and TRBJ2-5, with D perhaps TRBD2 (5 bases). V dropped 3 bases and J dropped 5 bases, with 10 bases sitting between them. The germline gives CDR1 SGHTA, CDR2 FQGNSA. The CDR3 covers 13 residues. This CDR3 reads CASSLRAAETQYF. In nucleotides, the CDR3 is TGTGCCAGCAGCTTGAGGGCCGCGGAGACCCAGTACTTC.

This clonotype was counted many times. The chain carries TRBV20-1 and TRBJ2-5, with 7 bases matching TRBD2. Trimming at V came to 3 bases and at J to 4 bases, leaving 8 bases not matched to a gene. Germline loops: CDR1 DFQATT, CDR2 SNEGSKA (reference sequence). The CDR3 spans 14 residues. In nucleotides, the CDR3 is TGCAGTGCTAGTCCGCGGGAGAGCCCAGAGACCCAGTACTTC. As protein: CSASPRESPETQYF.

Ten or more counts support this clonotype. This chain links TRBV6-2 or TRBV6-3 with TRBJ2-7; D remains unclear. Trimming took off 0 bases at V and 0 bases at J, with 18 bases between the two ends. In germline, CDR1 is MNHEY, CDR2 SVGEGT. The CDR3 is 18 amino acids. The CDR3 region has the DNA TGTGCCAGCAGTTACTCTGTCTTGATACATGACCTCTCCTACGAGCAGTACTTC. Amino acid sequence: CASSYSVLIHDLSYEQYF.

The gene calls are TRBV6-1 and TRBJ2-1, with 7 positions matching TRBD1. The CDR3 extends over 16 amino acids. J gave up 0 bases and V 4 bases, and 6 bases lay outside the gene matches. CDR1 is MNHNS and CDR2 is SASEGT in the germline V gene. CDR3 coding DNA: TGTGCCAGCAGTGTAAATTCAGGGGGCTCCTACAATGAGCAGTTCTTC. Its translation: CASSVNSGGSYNEQFF.

This clonotype was observed many times. The chain carries TRBV18 and TRBJ2-3, with D hard to call. V lost 1 base to trimming and J lost 2 bases, with 13 bases between them. This CDR3 comprises 16 residues. Germline-derived CDR1 and CDR2 are KGHSH and LQKENI. The CDR3 DNA reads as TGTGCCAGCTCACCACGGTCCCCTCAGGCCACAGATACGCAGTATTTT. Protein: CASSPRSPQATDTQYF.

This clonotype was seen ten or more times. The genes are TRBV3-1 and TRBJ2-1, with 8 bases aligning to TRBD2. There are 15 residues in the CDR3. Trimming took 6 bases from V and 4 from J; bases not matched to a gene: 8. Per germline, CDR1 LGHDT and CDR2 YNNKEL (reference sequence). In DNA, the CDR3 is TGTGCCAGCAGTTCGGGAGGGCCCTCGTACAATGAGCAGTTCTTC. It translates to CASSSGGPSYNEQFF.

This clonotype was counted a few times. V is TRBV5-7 and J is TRBJ2-5, with 7 bases identical to TRBD1. TRBV5-7 is recorded as an ORF, its role being uncertain. After removal of 4 bases from V and 4 bases from J, the junction contained 4 bases not matched to a gene. CDR3 length: 13 residues. The CDR3 protein is CASSARQGETQYF. For the CDR3, the DNA is TGTGCCAGCAGCGCACGACAGGGAGAGACCCAGTACTTC.

This clonotype was recorded many times. The chain uses TRBV28 and TRBJ2-7, with TRBD1 matching 8 bases. The CDR3 has 15 residues. V was clipped by 4 bases and J by 0 bases; unmatched bases: 5. Germline CDR1 MDHEN, CDR2 SYDVKM. CDR3 coding DNA: TGTGCCAGCAGTTCCTGGACAGGGAGCTCCTACGAGCAGTACTTC. It yields the protein CASSSWTGSSYEQYF.

This clonotype was counted a few times. V gene TRBV28 combines with J gene TRBJ1-6; TRBD1 aligns across 8 bases. The CDR3 contains 19 residues. CDR1 and CDR2 (germline): MDHEN, SYDVKM. J gave up 1 base and V 3 bases, and 11 bases lay outside the gene matches. For the CDR3, the DNA is TGTGCCAGCAGTTTTTACTCGCAGGGGGCGCCGTCCTATAATTCACCCCTCCACTTT. This gives the protein CASSFYSQGAPSYNSPLHF.

This clonotype occurred many times. The V gene is TRBV29-1, the J gene TRBJ2-7; 9 bases agree with TRBD2. There are 13 residues in the CDR3. V shed 8 bases, J shed 2 bases, and the junction held 7 bases outside the gene matches. Germline CDR1 SQVTM, CDR2 ANQGSEA. This CDR3 reads CSTFIAGAYEQYF. The DNA for the CDR3 is TGCAGCACATTCATAGCGGGGGCCTACGAGCAGTACTTC.